Listed below are T cell receptor beta chains from one sample, sequenced in a study of cytomegalovirus exposure and HLA in healthy donors. Produced via immunoSEQ multiplex PCR; TCRdb's table is partial and in-frame only. The top ten clones hold more than 0.95% of a sample with around 300,000 clones, 88% of them seen once. The material sequenced was PBMCs. All receptors come from a man under 40 in good health and CMV-seronegative. Each CDR3 is given with its conserved first and last residue. D genes are given only for firm matches. The size of a clone is reported for some rows only, either as once, few or many, or as a class for expanded clones.

>TRBV2|NA|NA|TRBJ2-7
CASPRGGNEQYF
TGTGCCAGCCCTCGAGGCGGGAACGAGCAGTACTTC
>TRBV11-2|NA|few|TRBJ2-7
CASSSKVRGYEQYF
TGTGCCAGCAGCTCCAAGGTTCGGGGCTACGAGCAGTACTTC
>TRBV2|TRBD1|once|TRBJ2-3
CASTKPLWDRAYTDTQYF
TGTGCCAGCACTAAACCCCTTTGGGACAGAGCCTACACAGATACGCAGTATTTT
>TRBV4-1|TRBD1|NA|TRBJ1-5
CASSQLSRGLSNQPQHF
TGCGCCAGCAGCCAACTTAGCAGGGGGCTAAGCAATCAGCCCCAGCATTTT
>TRBV2|NA|NA|TRBJ2-5
CASRDRPFQETQYF
TGTGCCAGCAGGGACAGACCCTTTCAAGAGACCCAGTACTTC
>TRBV7-9|TRBD1|once|TRBJ1-6
CASSLGQGRNSPLHF
TGTGCCAGCAGCTTAGGACAGGGGAGGAATTCACCCCTCCACTTT
>TRBV7-9|NA|NA|TRBJ2-5
CASSLTSSRETQYF
TGTGCCAGCAGCTTAACCTCTAGCCGGGAGACCCAGTACTTC
>TRBV28|TRBD2|NA|TRBJ2-5
CASSITGTSGQETQYF
TGTGCCAGCAGTATTACCGGGACTAGCGGACAAGAGACCCAGTACTTC
>TRBV11-2|NA|NA|TRBJ2-7
CASSPRQEFSYEQYF
TGTGCCAGCAGCCCTCGACAGGAATTCTCCTACGAGCAGTACTTC
>TRBV19|TRBD1|NA|TRBJ1-5
CASSMLTGVNQPQHF
TGTGCCAGTAGTATGTTGACAGGGGTCAATCAGCCCCAGCATTTT
>TRBV19|TRBD2|few|TRBJ2-1
CASSMLGSGGGNEQFF
TGTGCCAGTAGTATGTTAGGTAGCGGGGGCGGGAATGAGCAGTTCTTC
>TRBV18|TRBD1|NA|TRBJ2-2
CASSPGTGTGELFF
TGTGCCAGCTCACCCGGGACAGGGACCGGGGAGCTGTTTTTT
>TRBV6-5|TRBD1|NA|TRBJ1-2
CASSSGQGVHGYTF
TGTGCCAGCAGTTCGGGACAGGGGGTTCATGGCTACACCTTC
>TRBV6-5|NA|NA|TRBJ1-2
CASSERSYGYTF
TGTGCCAGCAGCGAGAGAAGCTATGGCTACACCTTC
>TRBV5-6|NA|NA|TRBJ1-2
CASSRAAGNYGYTF
TGTGCCAGCAGCCGTGCGGCCGGTAACTATGGCTACACCTTC
>TRBV5-1|NA|NA|TRBJ1-6
CASRSSGANNSPLHF
TGCGCCAGCAGGTCATCAGGGGCTAATAATTCACCCCTCCACTTT
>TRBV6-6|TRBD1|once|TRBJ1-5
CASSYGTGGNQPQHF
TGTGCCAGCAGTTACGGGACAGGAGGCAATCAGCCCCAGCATTTT
>TRBV5-1|TRBD1|NA|TRBJ2-3
CASSLARDRVTDTQYF
TGCGCCAGCAGCTTGGCCCGGGACAGGGTAACAGATACGCAGTATTTT
>TRBV10-3|NA|NA|TRBJ2-7
CAISENGGGYEQYF
TGTGCCATCAGTGAGAACGGCGGAGGTTACGAGCAGTACTTC
>TRBV2|NA|NA|TRBJ2-7
CASSGGHGYEQYF
TGTGCCAGCAGTGGGGGGCACGGATACGAGCAGTACTTC
>TRBV25-1|NA|NA|TRBJ1-2
CASSPTDWSYGYTF
TGTGCCAGCAGCCCGACAGACTGGTCGTATGGCTACACCTTC
>TRBV11-2|NA|NA|TRBJ2-7
CASSLVGSYEQYF
TGTGCCAGCAGCTTAGTCGGGTCCTACGAGCAGTACTTC
>TRBV5-4|TRBD1|NA|TRBJ2-3
CASSLRGGLDTQYF
TGTGCCAGCAGCTTGCGAGGGGGCTTAGATACGCAGTATTTT
>TRBV7-9|NA|NA|TRBJ1-2
CASSPPGQLTNYGYTF
TGTGCCAGCAGCCCACCCGGACAGCTAACTAACTATGGCTACACCTTC
>TRBV10-3|TRBD1|NA|TRBJ1-1
CAISPTGDVTEAFF
TGTGCCATCAGTCCAACAGGGGATGTCACTGAAGCTTTCTTT
>TRBV19|TRBD1|NA|TRBJ2-1
CASSSIRDRPINEQFF
TGTGCCAGTAGCTCCATCCGGGACAGACCCATCAATGAGCAGTTCTTC
>TRBV6-1|NA|NA|TRBJ1-1
CASSHDSLNTEAFF
TGTGCCAGCAGTCATGACAGTCTGAACACTGAAGCTTTCTTT
>TRBV12-5|NA|NA|TRBJ2-7
CASGLVDRQAIYEQYF
TGTGCTAGTGGTTTGGTTGATCGACAGGCCATCTACGAGCAGTACTTC
>TRBV7-6|TRBD1|NA|TRBJ1-1
CASSLGNEGQHTEAFF
TGTGCCAGCAGCTTAGGAAACGAGGGACAGCACACTGAAGCTTTCTTT
>TRBV9|TRBD1|NA|TRBJ1-3
CASSPGQPLNTIYF
TGTGCCAGCAGCCCGGGACAGCCTCTGAACACCATATATTTT
>TRBV10-1|TRBD1|NA|TRBJ1-6
CASSKDRGFNSPLHF
TGCGCCAGCAGTAAGGACAGGGGATTTAATTCACCCCTCCACTTT
>TRBV27|TRBD1|NA|TRBJ1-5
CASSLSPIGIQGAYQPQHF
TGTGCCAGCAGTTTATCCCCAATCGGGATACAGGGGGCTTATCAGCCCCAGCATTTT
>TRBV12-5|NA|NA|TRBJ2-7
CASAPPGGIRPNEQYF
TGTGCTAGTGCCCCCCCCGGCGGCATCCGCCCCAACGAGCAGTACTTC
>TRBV5-8|NA|NA|TRBJ1-5
CASSRRGAGAGNQPQHF
TGTGCCAGCAGCCGGCGGGGGGCGGGGGCTGGCAATCAGCCCCAGCATTTT
>TRBV10-2|TRBD1|once|TRBJ2-7
CASRDRNSNEQYF
TGCGCCAGCAGGGACAGGAACAGCAACGAGCAGTACTTC
>TRBV25-1|TRBD2|NA|TRBJ2-5
CASSDLPTGGFQETQYF
TGTGCCAGCAGTGACCTCCCTACGGGGGGGTTTCAAGAGACCCAGTACTTC
>TRBV7-8|NA|NA|TRBJ2-3
CASSADEITADTQYF
TGTGCCAGCAGCGCTGATGAAATCACGGCAGATACGCAGTATTTT
>TRBV6-5|NA|once|TRBJ1-2
CASRKTTGLNYGYTF
TGTGCCAGCAGAAAGACCACAGGGCTCAACTATGGCTACACCTTC
>TRBV6-1|NA|NA|TRBJ1-6
CASRWDTNNSPLHF
TGTGCCAGCAGGTGGGACACTAATAATTCACCCCTCCACTTT
>TRBV5-4|TRBD2|NA|TRBJ2-7
CASSPGLAGSSYEQYF
TGTGCCAGCAGCCCGGGACTAGCGGGGAGTTCCTACGAGCAGTACTTC
>TRBV18|NA|once|TRBJ1-3
CASSHDGFSGNTIYF
TGTGCCAGCTCACACGACGGGTTCTCTGGAAACACCATATATTTT
>TRBV30|NA|NA|TRBJ1-2
CAWSPQGMLGYTF
TGTGCCTGGAGCCCTCAGGGTATGTTAGGCTACACCTTC
>TRBV6-1|NA|NA|TRBJ1-2
CASPGDTYGYTF
TGTGCCAGCCCAGGGGACACCTATGGCTACACCTTC
>TRBV6-5|NA|few|TRBJ1-2
CASSYNRAYGYTF
TGTGCCAGCAGTTACAACAGGGCATATGGCTACACCTTC
>TRBV5-1|NA|NA|TRBJ2-2
CASRPDSGELFF
TGCGCCAGCAGGCCAGACAGCGGGGAGCTGTTTTTT
>TRBV18|TRBD1|NA|TRBJ2-3
CASSPQDRVYTDTQYF
TGTGCCAGCTCACCTCAGGACAGGGTATACACAGATACGCAGTATTTT
>TRBV30|TRBD1|once|TRBJ1-6
CAWSGRQGYSPLHF
TGTGCCTGGAGCGGAAGACAGGGGTATTCACCCCTCCACTTT
>TRBV5-5|TRBD1|NA|TRBJ1-2
CASSLYLVQGINYGYTF
TGTGCCAGCAGCTTATATCTCGTACAGGGGATTAACTATGGCTACACCTTC
>TRBV6-5|TRBD1|NA|TRBJ2-1
CASSRQGTYNEQFF
TGTGCCAGCAGTAGACAGGGGACCTACAATGAGCAGTTCTTC
>TRBV18|NA|NA|TRBJ2-7
CASSPGLGEQYF
TGTGCCAGCTCACCGGGACTGGGCGAGCAGTACTTC
>TRBV2|TRBD1|NA|TRBJ1-3
CASSRTGGDYGNTIYF
TGTGCCAGCAGCCGGACAGGGGGGGACTACGGAAACACCATATATTTT
>TRBV25-1|NA|NA|TRBJ2-3
CASSPHPLGRGLRQYF
TGTGCCAGCAGCCCGCATCCCCTGGGGCGGGGCCTTAGGCAGTATTTT
>TRBV7-2|TRBD1|NA|TRBJ1-1
CASSPGQGVLSEAFF
TGTGCCAGCAGCCCGGGACAGGGGGTCTTATCTGAAGCTTTCTTT
>TRBV5-6|NA|NA|TRBJ1-2
CASSLVAGVRYTF
TGTGCCAGCAGCTTGGTGGCAGGGGTCCGCTACACCTTC
>TRBV19|TRBD1|NA|TRBJ1-2
CASSTGTGVYGYTF
TGTGCCAGTAGCACCGGTACAGGGGTCTATGGCTACACCTTC